This T cell receptor (beta chain) was profiled in a study of radiotherapy plus CTLA-4 blockade in lung cancer. Sequenced by immunoSEQ multiplex PCR; TCRdb stores in-frame clones only, minus some. The data hold roughly 110,000 clones, with more than 75% observed a single time. The V and J ends lost 2 bases and 4 bases respectively, with 11 bases between them. The CDR3 is 14 amino acids. From germline, CDR1 is MNHEY and CDR2 SVGAGI. The V call is TRBV6-5, the J call TRBJ1-1; D call uncertain. Sample: peripheral blood, taken from a patient treated with radiotherapy plus ipilimumab. This clonotype originated in a human donor with non-small cell lung cancer that progressed on radiotherapy plus ipilimumab. Some clones in this sample may be carry-over from other donors' samples. DNA of the CDR3: TGTGCCAGCAGTTACGGGGAGTTGTTCACTGAAGCTTTCTTT. It yields the protein CASSYGELFTEAFF.